The source of this TCR beta chain is a study of identical twins. Study-wide results and caveats: It was possible that invariant MAIT and iNKT cells partly confounded the zero-insertion analyses. Sequences that were beta out-of-frame showed weaker excess twin sharing.

As to this clonotype: Its target is unknown.

V lost 7 bases to trimming and J lost 12 bases, with 13 bases between them. The CDR3 is 11 residues long. Germline V gene sequence: CDR1 SNHLY, CDR2 FYNNEI. MiXCR, applied by TCRdb to the 5' RACE reads, yields one record per CDR3 protein. Of 1.5 million to 2 million distinct CDR3 sequences detected, under 35% appear once; the ten largest clones hold approximately 0.25%. This receptor was taken from a newborn girl in good health. This rearrangement joins TRBV2 to TRBJ2-1; D gene ambiguous. Sequenced input: cord blood. In nucleotides, the CDR3 is TGTGCCAGCAAACCGCACCACTGGCAGTTCTTC. Its translation: CASKPHHWQFF.